A single sample gave rise to the 5 T cell receptor beta chains below, sequenced in a study of blood T cell repertoires in COVID-19. Produced via immunoSEQ multiplex PCR; TCRdb's table is partial and in-frame only. This sample has approximately 390,000 clones, with 88% found just once. The material sequenced was PBMCs or T cells enriched from blood (not recorded which). These receptor sequences come from a woman aged 40 to 50 with acute COVID-19.

The chain couples TRBV5-1 to TRBJ1-2; no firm D call. This CDR3 is built from 14 residues. Germline loops: CDR1 SGHRS, CDR2 YFSETQ. V lost 2 bases, J lost 4 bases, and 12 bases lay in between. CDR3 nucleotide sequence: TGCGCCAGCAGCTTTCGGGAGAAGGGCTATGGCTACACCTTC. Translating gives CASSFREKGYGYTF.

The V gene is TRBV25-1, the J gene TRBJ1-2, with 7 bases fitting TRBD1. CDR1 and CDR2 (germline): MGHDK, SYGVNS. The V segment lost 4 bases and the J segment 2 bases; nucleotides outside the gene matches: 4. The CDR3 extends over 14 amino acids. The CDR3 DNA reads as TGTGCCAGCAGTGGTTGGGGACAGAACTATGGCTACACCTTC. It yields the protein CASSGWGQNYGYTF.

Concerning this clone: At one end the junction does not follow the germline gene, possibly because of a read error. This sequence joins TRBV3-1 (or the pseudogene TRBV3-2) and TRBJ1-1, with D hard to call. The CDR3 has 11 amino acids. CDR1 LGHDT and CDR2 YNNKEL come from the germline V gene (reference sequence). CDR3 sequence (DNA): TGTGCCAGCAGCCAAGATCTACAGCATGCCTTT. Protein: CASSQDLQHAF.

The rearrangement joins TRBV6-1 to TRBJ1-5, with D perhaps TRBD1 (5 bases). With 2 bases removed from V and 5 bases from J, the gap between germline ends came to 10 bases. Germline V lookup: CDR1 MNHNS, CDR2 SASEGT. The CDR3 runs to 14 residues. The CDR3 loop is CASSERGGDQPQHF. The CDR3 DNA sequence: TGTGCCAGCAGTGAAAGGGGCGGGGATCAGCCCCAGCATTTT.

This sequence joins TRBV11-2 and TRBJ2-1, with 13 bases lining up with TRBD2. This CDR3 region has 15 residues. The V and J ends lost 5 bases and 8 bases, in that order; junction bases with no gene match: 6. The V gene's germline CDR1 is SGHAT and CDR2 FQNNGV. The CDR3 here is CASSMGTSGVYEQFF. CDR3 nucleotides: TGTGCCAGCAGCATGGGGACTAGCGGGGTATATGAGCAGTTCTTC.